Listed below are T cell receptor beta chains from one sample, sequenced in a study of shared T cell receptors in the human thymus. Measured with immunoSEQ multiplex PCR; TCRdb has only the in-frame clones, and not every one. This table holds hundreds of thousands of clones, about 84% found once. In addition, the sample was reused for a study of human thymus T cells.

The specimen sequenced was thymocytes. The receptors come from a boy under three years old with a congenital heart defect. Each CDR3 is given with its conserved first and last residue. A D gene is named only where the DNA matches it firmly. Size tells how often a clone was seen (once, few, many) or the class of an expanded clone, and some rows leave it out.

j_call v_call clone_size d_call cdr3_nt cdr3_aa
TRBJ1-1 TRBV7-9 - TRBD1 TGTGCCAGCAGCCCCCTCGACAGGGTACGGGAAGACACTGAAGCTTTCTTT CASSPLDRVREDTEAFF
TRBJ1-1 TRBV2 - - TGTGCCAGCAGTGAGAGGGTCACTGAAGCTTTCTTT CASSERVTEAFF
TRBJ2-3 TRBV28 - TRBD2 TGTGCCAGCAGTTTATCACGGCTAGCGGGCACAGATACGCAGTATTTT CASSLSRLAGTDTQYF
TRBJ2-3 TRBV6-5 - TRBD2 TGTGCCAGCAGTTACTTAGCGGGAGCCCCGGGAGATACGCAGTATTTT CASSYLAGAPGDTQYF
TRBJ2-7 TRBV27 few - TGTGCCAGCAGACCGGGATTGAGCTCCTACGAGCAGTACTTC CASRPGLSSYEQYF
TRBJ2-6 TRBV19 - - TGTGCCAGTAGTGTCCCTATGGGGGCCGGGGCCAACGTCCTGACTTTC CASSVPMGAGANVLTF
TRBJ2-1 TRBV12-2 - - TGTGCAAGCCCGTCTAGGATCCCCGCCTACAATGAGCAGTTCTTC CASPSRIPAYNEQFF
TRBJ2-3 TRBV5-1 - - TGCGCCAGCAGCTTTCTAAGTACTCTGCGGGGTCGCACAGATACGCAGTATTTT CASSFLSTLRGRTDTQYF
TRBJ1-5 TRBV30 - - TGTGCCTGGAGCGCACCGCGGCAGCCCCAGCATTTT CAWSAPRQPQHF
TRBJ2-7 TRBV19 - TRBD1 TGTGCCAGTAGTATAGGACAGGGGGACTACGAGCAGTACTTC CASSIGQGDYEQYF
TRBJ2-3 TRBV4-1 - TRBD2 TGCGCCAGCAGCCAAGATGGACTAGCGGCCCGCCCAGATACGCAGTATTTT CASSQDGLAARPDTQYF
TRBJ2-5 TRBV4-1 - TRBD2 TGCGCCAGCGGGAAACTAGCGGGAGGGTTGGGAGAGACCCAGTACTTC CASGKLAGGLGETQYF
TRBJ2-2 TRBV7-3 once TRBD2 TGTGCCAGCAGCCCGGGAGGAGGGGACACCGGGGAGCTGTTTTTT CASSPGGGDTGELFF
TRBJ2-1 TRBV5-5 few TRBD2 TGTGCCAGCAGCTCGCCTAGCGGGAGGGACTACAATGAGCAGTTCTTC CASSSPSGRDYNEQFF
TRBJ2-1 TRBV27 once TRBD2 TGTGCCAGCAGTTTGTTAGGGACTAGCGGGGGCTCCTACAATGAGCAGTTCTTC CASSLLGTSGGSYNEQFF
TRBJ2-6 TRBV5-4 - - TGTGCCAGCAGCTCCCCCCAGGGGGGCATGGGGGCCAACGTCCTGACTTTC CASSSPQGGMGANVLTF
TRBJ2-7 TRBV4-3 once - TGCGCCAGCAGCTTAGGTCGGGTGGTGAGCTCCTACGAGCAGTACTTC CASSLGRVVSSYEQYF
TRBJ1-2 TRBV11-3 - - TGTGCCAGCAGCTTAGGGACAGATTATGGCTACACCTTC CASSLGTDYGYTF
TRBJ2-1 TRBV4-1 - TRBD2 TGCGCCAGCAGCCAAAATCTGGGACTAGCGGACCACTCCTACAATGAGCAGTTCTTC CASSQNLGLADHSYNEQFF
TRBJ2-2 TRBV29-1 - TRBD2 TGCAGCGTCCTCAGCGGGGGGGCGCCCACCGGGGAGCTGTTTTTT CSVLSGGAPTGELFF
TRBJ1-2 TRBV27 - - TGTGCCAGCGTCAAGAGGCAGGGCGCTAACTATGGCTACACCTTC CASVKRQGANYGYTF
TRBJ2-6 TRBV5-1 once - TGCGCCAGCAGCTTGGAGGGGGGGGAGGCTGGGGCCAACGTCCTGACTTTC CASSLEGGEAGANVLTF
TRBJ2-3 TRBV7-2 - - TGTGCCAGCAGCTGCCGACTAGATCGAGACACAGATACGCAGTATTTT CASSCRLDRDTDTQYF
TRBJ2-3 TRBV18 - TRBD2 TGTGCCAGCTCACCATCGCGGGAGGGCCTTGGAGATACGCAGTATTTT CASSPSREGLGDTQYF
TRBJ2-1 TRBV19 - - TGTGCCAGTAGTATGTCCGAAAGACAGGAGACCTACAATGAGCAGTTCTTC CASSMSERQETYNEQFF
TRBJ2-1 TRBV7-9 - TRBD2 TGTGCCAGCAGCCTTAGCGGGGATAACAATGAGCAGTTCTTC CASSLSGDNNEQFF
TRBJ1-4 TRBV5-1 - TRBD1 TGCGCCAGCAGCTACTTCAGGGGGAGAGGTGAAAAACTGTTTTTT CASSYFRGRGEKLFF
TRBJ1-2 TRBV10-3 - TRBD1 TGTGCCATCAGACGGGACAGGGTTCCTGGCTACACCTTC CAIRRDRVPGYTF
TRBJ2-1 TRBV15 once TRBD1 TGTGCCACCAGCAGAGCCCCCCGGCTCGTGAGGACAGGTCACAATGAGCAGTTCTTC CATSRAPRLVRTGHNEQFF
TRBJ2-7 TRBV10-1 - TRBD2 TGCGCCAGCAGTGAAAAGCGGGAAAGGTACGAGCAGTACTTC CASSEKRERYEQYF
TRBJ2-1 TRBV15 - TRBD1 TGTGCCACCAGCAGCAGATTCGGACAGGGTTACAATGAGCAGTTCTTC CATSSRFGQGYNEQFF
TRBJ2-6 TRBV15 - - TGTGCCACTGACAGCACTGGGGCCAACGTCCTGACTTTC CATDSTGANVLTF
TRBJ2-7 TRBV11-2 - TRBD2 TGTGCCAGCAGCTTACGCTCTAGCGGGAGGTACGAGCAGTACTTC CASSLRSSGRYEQYF
TRBJ1-3 TRBV7-6 - TRBD1 TGTGCCAGCAGCCTGTACGGGACAGATTTCGGAAACACCATATATTTT CASSLYGTDFGNTIYF
TRBJ2-3 TRBV28 - TRBD1 TGTGCCAGCAGTGACAGGGGCTCGGGGACAGATACGCAGTATTTT CASSDRGSGTDTQYF
TRBJ2-2 TRBV10-2 - TRBD2 TGCGCCAGCAGTGAAACTCGAGCGGGAGGTCTAAACACCGGGGAGCTGTTTTTT CASSETRAGGLNTGELFF
TRBJ2-7 TRBV5-1 - TRBD2 TGCGCCAGCACCACGGACTTGGGACTAGCGGGAGAGGCCTACGAGCAGTACTTC CASTTDLGLAGEAYEQYF
TRBJ1-2 TRBV15 - - TGTGCCACCAGCAGAGCGAGAGGGATTCACTATGGCTACACCTTC CATSRARGIHYGYTF
TRBJ1-2 TRBV6-1 - TRBD1 TGTGCCAGCAGTGCGCCGGGACAGGGGGCATGGGGCTACACCTTC CASSAPGQGAWGYTF
TRBJ1-2 TRBV7-9 - - TGTGCCAGCAGCTTAGGCAGGACAGAAAGGAATGGCTACACCTTC CASSLGRTERNGYTF
TRBJ2-7 TRBV10-3 - - TGTGCCATCAGTGGGTTGCGGGACCCCTACGAGCAGTACTTC CAISGLRDPYEQYF
TRBJ2-7 TRBV6-5 - - TGTGCCAGCAGTCCTAGCTCCTACGAGCAGTACTTC CASSPSSYEQYF
TRBJ2-4 TRBV10-3 - TRBD2 TGTGCCATCAGTGAGTCGACAGCGGGAGCCGAAGCCAAAAACATTCAGTACTTC CAISESTAGAEAKNIQYF